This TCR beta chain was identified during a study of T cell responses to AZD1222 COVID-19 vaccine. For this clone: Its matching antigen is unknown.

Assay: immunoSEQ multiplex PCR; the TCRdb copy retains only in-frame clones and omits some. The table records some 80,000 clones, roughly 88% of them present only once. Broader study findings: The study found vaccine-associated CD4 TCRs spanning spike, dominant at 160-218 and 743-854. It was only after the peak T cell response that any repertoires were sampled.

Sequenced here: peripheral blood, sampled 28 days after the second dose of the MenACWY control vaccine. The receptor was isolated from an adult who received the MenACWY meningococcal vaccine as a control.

In nucleotides, the CDR3 is TGCGCCAGCAGCTTGGATATTCCGCGGGGGGACACCGGGGAGCTGTTTTTT. Translating it yields CASSLDIPRGDTGELFF. The V and J genes are TRBV5-1 and TRBJ2-2; 8 bases agree with TRBD2. The V segment lost 0 bases and the J segment 3 bases; nucleotides outside the gene matches: 7. Germline assignment: CDR1 SGHRS and CDR2 YFSETQ. CDR3 length: 17 amino acids.